What follows is one TCR beta chain and its context. This clone showed up just a few times. Which antigen it targets is not known. No base quality information exists; no much larger clone differs at one position. The CDR3 runs 13 amino acids, cysteine and phenylalanine included. Of the read, only the CDR3 DNA is kept; its 39 bases are in frame from base 1. V ends up 0 bases short and J 7 bases short, with an unmatched junction base count of 0. According to the germline V gene, CDR1 reads LGHNA and CDR2 reads YSLEER. This sample is drawn from a study of CD8+ T cells in alopecia areata (dated by TCRdb to the late 2010s). Looking at the study overall: Treated patients were enrolled in an open-label pilot trial of oral tofacitinib, 5 to 10 mg twice daily, for moderate-to-severe alopecia areata. Patients received tofacitinib for 6 to 18 months and were then followed off drug for 6 months to check for delayed response and recurrence. The study used high-throughput TCRbeta sequencing to examine T cell clonal expansion in alopecia areata, in both the C3H/HeJ mouse model and human patients. In humans, TCRbeta sequencing was performed on scalp tissue and on sorted CD4+ and CD8+ peripheral blood T cells from healthy controls and from patients with patchy or totalis/universalis alopecia areata. Tofacitinib-treated patients had biopsies at baseline and at 4 and 24 weeks of treatment, with a later scalp biopsy in several patients. Clonality in the scalp was compared among normal scalp (n=4), patchy alopecia areata scalp (n=8), and alopecia totalis/universalis scalp (n=8). RNA was obtained with the PAXgene miRNA kit for fixed scalp, the miRNeasy kit for PBMCs, and the RNeasy kit for mouse skin. TCRbeta CDR3 regions were amplified by immunoSEQ multiplex PCR with 35 Vbeta forward and 13 Jbeta reverse primers. The research as a whole found: Scalp TCR repertoire analysis is complicated because resident alphabeta T cells in normal human skin are also sequenced, whereas mouse skin is dominated by gammadelta T cells. Compared with normal scalp, lesional scalp had higher clonality and more expanded CD8+ clones, particularly in alopecia totalis/universalis, a pattern that suggests antigenic drive. Shared TCR sequences between patients were less evident than in mice, which may be partly attributable to HLA diversity in the patient population.

Lesional scalp punch biopsies and peripheral blood were collected from alopecia areata patients. PBMCs were isolated by density centrifugation and stained for CD3, CD4 and CD8, and CD4+ and CD8+ T cells were sorted on a FACSAria. Libraries were built with the immunoSEQ multiplex PCR assay. RNA was extracted from all samples and reverse transcribed into cDNA, which served as template for TCR sequencing. SuperScript III was used to make first-strand cDNA, primed with a 2:1 mix of oligo-dT and random hexamers. A synthetic immune receptor repertoire was used to assess amplification bias, and residual bias was removed computationally. The study's own analysis went as follows. Raw reads were preprocessed to remove errors, and CDR3 was defined by IMGT conventions from the conserved cysteine to phenylalanine. Clonality was computed by normalizing Shannon entropy by log2 of the number of productive unique TCRs and subtracting the result from 1. CD4 or CD8 identity of scalp clones was inferred by cross-referencing scalp TCRbeta sequences with sorted blood CD4 and CD8 repertoires. TCRdb mirrors the immuneACCESS table, restricted to in-frame sequences. Some clones are absent from its copies; in checked studies, under half trace to an unresolved V gene, and the reason for the others is unknown. Clone size and the V and J calls come from that table; the DNA yielded D and trimming. The sample table contains 120,000 or so clones; only one count was recorded for around two fifths of them. The leading ten clones occupy 3% to 3.5% of the sample.

The material sequenced was CD4+ T cells sorted from blood. This TCR was sampled from a human donor with alopecia areata. The receptor chain draws on TRBV4-3 and TRBJ2-1; 7 middle bases align to TRBD2. CDR3 protein: CASSQEGGNEQFF. In nucleotides, the sequence is TGCGCCAGCAGCCAAGAGGGAGGGAATGAGCAGTTCTTC.